These 27 T cell receptor beta chains share one sample of origin, sequenced in a study of metastatic and nonmetastatic thyroid tumors (dated by TCRdb to 2020 to 2022). No treatment had been received by any patient before thyroid surgery. The library was produced with PCR. TCRdb records Illumina HiSeq 4000 as the sequencer. The public reads were quality trimmed at Q25 with fastp and then assembled into clones with MiXCR by TCRdb, keeping productive beta chains. The sample includes around 89,000 clones, with about 15% observed a single time. The ten largest clonotypes hold roughly 3.9% of the sample. The sample was blood. The receptors were gathered from a female donor with papillary thyroid cancer or a benign thyroid nodule (not recorded which). Some clones in this sample may be carry-over from other donors' samples.

This clone was counted ten times or more. The chain joins TRBV11-2 to TRBJ2-5; the match to TRBD1 covers 9 bases. J was trimmed by 4 bases and V by 3 bases; bases with no gene match: 6. The CDR3 sequence is 15 residues long. The germline V gene encodes CDR1 SGHAT and CDR2 FQNNGV. The CDR3 region is CASSFYRGRGETQYF. CDR3 nucleotide sequence: TGTGCCAGCAGCTTTTACAGGGGGCGCGGAGAGACCCAGTACTTC.

As for this clone: A read error may account for a junction end that differs from germline. The chain recombines TRBV20-1 with TRBJ2-7; either TRBD1 or TRBD2 may supply D (6 bases each). Germline loops: CDR1 DFQATT, CDR2 SNEGSKA (reference sequence). The CDR3 runs to 15 residues. CDR3 in amino acids: CSARDPIGGSYEQYF. CDR3 bases: TGTAGTGCTAGAGATCCTATCGGGGGCAGCTACGAGCAGTACTTC.

This clone has ten or more counts. The chain joins TRBV19 to TRBJ1-5; D remains unclear. Germline loops: CDR1 LNHDA, CDR2 SQIVND (reference sequence). This CDR3 contains 13 residues. V was clipped by 3 bases and J by 3 bases, with 6 bases between them. CDR3 in amino acids: CASSILNNQPQHF. CDR3 DNA sequence: TGTGCCAGTAGTATCTTGAACAATCAGCCCCAGCATTTT. The full variable domain, rest sourced from reference TRBV19 and TRBJ1-5, is DGGITQSPKYLFRKEGQNVTLSCEQNLNHDAMYWYRQDPGQGLRLIYYSQIVNDFQKGDIAEGYSVSREKKESFPLTVTSAQKNPTAFYLCASSILNNQPQHFGDGTRLSIL.

As regards this clone: This could be a read error, since a much larger clone is one nucleotide away. The CDR3 DNA reads TGCAGTGCCTTCGTCCTGAACACTGAAGCTTTCTTT. The encoded protein is CSAFVLNTEAFF. The V call is TRBV20-1, the J call TRBJ1-1, with D unclear. Trimming left V 6 bases short and J 0 bases short, with 8 bases between. CDR1 and CDR2 from the germline V gene are DFQATT and SNEGSKA (reference sequence). CDR3 size: 12 residues.

This clone was found a few times. This may arise from a read error, as a much more abundant clone is one base away. The gene calls are TRBV9 and TRBJ2-2; tentatively, D is TRBD2 (6 bases). Germline V lookup: CDR1 SGDLS, CDR2 YYNGEE. V was cut by 2 bases and J by 8 bases, with 10 bases left in between. This CDR3 region has 13 residues. The CDR3 here is CASSVAGSGELFF. CDR3 nucleotides: TGTGCCAGCAGCGTCGCGGGGTCAGGGGAGCTGTTTTTT.

This clone was seen at least ten times. The chain carries TRBV2 and TRBJ2-7; TRBD1 agrees at 9 bases. V lost 3 bases and J lost 3; bases outside the gene matches: 3. Germline V gene sequence: CDR1 SNHLY, CDR2 FYNNEI. The CDR3 runs to 14 residues. CDR3 DNA: TGTGCCAGCAGTGAGAGGACAGGGGTCTACGAGCAGTACTTC. This translates into CASSERTGVYEQYF.

In this sample, this clone turned up many times. This chain links TRBV20-1 with TRBJ1-1; TRBD1 matches at 7 bases. With V trimmed by 1 base and J by 0 bases, 2 bases remained unmatched. The germline V gene encodes CDR1 DFQATT and CDR2 SNEGSKA (reference sequence). The CDR3 has 14 amino acids. The CDR3 coding sequence is TGCAGTGCTAGAGGGGACAGCATGAACACTGAAGCTTTCTTT. It yields the protein CSARGDSMNTEAFF.

This clone was found a few times. Written as DNA, the CDR3 is TGTGCCAGCGGGTCGAGCCAAGAGACCCAGTACTTC. Translation: CASGSSQETQYF. V gene TRBV6-2 or TRBV6-3 combines with J gene TRBJ2-5; D is unclear. The V gene's germline CDR1 is MNHEY and CDR2 SVGEGT. V was pared by 8 bases and J by 1 base, with 8 bases between. The CDR3 length is 12 residues.

This clone was observed a handful of times. Other DNA sequences in this sample translate to the same CDR3. V is TRBV20-1 and J is TRBJ2-5; either TRBD1 or TRBD2 may supply D (5 bases each). The CDR3 has 12 amino acids. Germline CDR1 and CDR2: DFQATT and SNEGSKA (reference sequence). Trimming pared 6 bases from V and 4 bases from J, leaving 12 bases between. This CDR3 is CSARDLRETQYF. CDR3 nucleotides: TGCAGTGCGAGGGACCTCCGAGAGACCCAGTACTTC.

This clone was counted at least ten times. J is TRBJ2-2 and V is TRBV12-3 or TRBV12-4, with 11 bases that match TRBD1. CDR3 length: 17 amino acids. The V segment lost 4 bases and the J segment 6 bases; nucleotides outside the gene matches: 10. In nucleotides, the CDR3 is TGTGCCAGCAGTTCGCCCCCGGACAGGGGGCTGGCCGGGGAGCTGTTTTTT. Its protein product is CASSSPPDRGLAGELFF.

Concerning this clone: This may be a read error: a much more frequent sequence differs by one nucleotide. V gene TRBV2 combines with J gene TRBJ2-4, with TRBD1 matching over 7 bases. The CDR3 extends over 12 amino acids. From germline, CDR1 is SNHLY and CDR2 FYNNEI. V dropped 7 bases and J dropped 9; count of bases not matched to a gene: 6. CDR3 sequence: CASNGQASIQYF. The CDR3 bases are TGTGCCAGCAATGGACAGGCGTCCATTCAGTACTTC.

The chain is built from TRBV5-6 and TRBJ1-4; no clear D gene. Germline CDR1 reads SGHDT; CDR2 reads YYEEEE. The CDR3 spans 14 residues. V shed 0 bases and J shed 4 bases, with 7 bases lying between them. CDR3 region: CASSLGTSNEKLFF. The CDR3 DNA follows: TGTGCCAGCAGCTTGGGGACGAGTAATGAAAAACTGTTTTTT.

This clone was observed many times. The CDR3 DNA sequence: TGTGCCAGCAGCTCAAGGGGTTCAGGGGTCTCTGGAAACACCATATATTTT. It specifies CASSSRGSGVSGNTIYF. The rearrangement links TRBV11-2 to TRBJ1-3, with a tentative D call TRBD1 (6 bases). V dropped 4 bases and J dropped 0 bases, with 16 bases sitting between them. The CDR3 length is 17 residues. CDR1 and CDR2 from the germline V gene are SGHAT and FQNNGV.

This clone has a count of ten or more. The CDR3, as DNA: TGTGCCAGCAGCGCCATCGGACTGAACTTCCAAGAGACCCAGTACTTC. Its protein product is CASSAIGLNFQETQYF. The genes are TRBV9 and TRBJ2-5, with a possible D match to TRBD2 (5 bases). Germline loops: CDR1 SGDLS, CDR2 YYNGEE. The CDR3 has 16 residues. The V and J ends lost 3 bases and 1 base respectively, with 16 bases between them. The complete variable domain, with remaining parts taken from reference TRBV9 and TRBJ2-5, reads DSGVTQTPKHLITATGQRVTLRCSPRSGDLSVYWYQQSLDQGLQFLIQYYNGEERAKGNILERFSAQQFPDLHSELNLSSLELGDSALYFCASSAIGLNFQETQYFGPGTRLLVL.

This clone has a count of ten or more. This chain uses TRBV7-3 with TRBJ2-5; 9 bases match TRBD1. This CDR3 comprises 15 residues. CDR1 and CDR2 (germline): SGHTA, FQGTGA. Trimming took 7 bases from V and 5 from J; bases not matched to a gene: 11. The CDR3 DNA follows: TGTGCCAGCACCAAAACAGGGGGCGGAGGGGAGACCCAGTACTTC. Translated, it gives CASTKTGGGGETQYF.

This clone has ten or more counts. The rearrangement joins TRBV12-3 or TRBV12-4 to TRBJ1-4; possibly TRBD1 for D (5 bases). The CDR3 length is 14 residues. V was cut by 3 bases and J by 4 bases, with 9 bases left in between. The CDR3 here is CASSFRDLNEKLFF. Here the CDR3 DNA reads TGTGCCAGCAGTTTCCGGGACCTTAATGAAAAACTGTTTTTT.

This clone was recorded a few times. A read error may explain this, as a much larger clone is one base away. Here the CDR3 reads CASSQRGVFSYEQYF. The DNA for the CDR3 is TGCGCCAGCAGCCAAAGAGGGGTCTTCTCCTACGAGCAGTACTTC. This rearrangement joins TRBV4-1 to TRBJ2-7; D is tentatively TRBD1 or TRBD2 (5 bases each). The V end was cut by 2 bases, the J end by 0 bases, with 11 bases between. The CDR3 runs to 15 residues. CDR1 is MGHRA and CDR2 is YSYEKL in the germline V gene.

This clone came up many times. V gene TRBV3-1 combines with J gene TRBJ1-2; 7 bases align to TRBD1. Germline CDR1 is LGHDT and CDR2 is YNNKEL (reference sequence). Trimming took 6 bases from V and 0 from J; bases not matched to a gene: 4. CDR3 size: 14 residues. The CDR3: CASRRTGPNYGYTF. CDR3 coding DNA: TGTGCCAGCAGACGGACAGGACCTAACTATGGCTACACCTTC.

This clone has just a few counts. The chain is built from TRBV20-1 and TRBJ2-5, with D maybe TRBD1 (6 bases). Per the germline V gene, CDR1 is DFQATT and CDR2 is SNEGSKA (reference sequence). V was clipped by 6 bases and J by 1 base, with 18 bases between them. The CDR3 totals 15 residues. CDR3 sequence (DNA): TGCAGTGCGCCACAGGGCACAGGGCGCCAAGAGACCCAGTACTTC. It encodes CSAPQGTGRQETQYF.

There are many counts of this clone. The J gene is TRBJ2-3, the V gene TRBV14; tentatively, D is TRBD2 (5 bases). This CDR3 spans 13 amino acids. Between the trimmed V and J ends, which lost 5 bases and 8 bases, there was a span of 14 bases. Germline loops: CDR1 SGHDN, CDR2 FVKESK. This chain's CDR3 is CASSSTGFGTQYF. In nucleotides, the CDR3 is TGTGCCAGCAGCTCAACGGGGTTTGGTACGCAGTATTTT.

In this sample, this clone turned up a few times. Relative to the germline gene, one junction end is altered; a read error may explain this. The V call is TRBV4-1, the J call TRBJ2-1, with TRBD2 matching 7 bases. Germline loops: CDR1 MGHRA, CDR2 YSYEKL. CDR3 length: 16 residues. Here the CDR3 DNA reads TGCGCCAACAGCGCTATAGCGGGTCGATCCTACAATGAGCAGTTCTTC. This translates into CANSAIAGRSYNEQFF.

The sample holds many counts of this clone. The chain combines TRBV20-1 with TRBJ2-2; 8 bases are shared with TRBD2. J was trimmed by 4 bases and V by 7 bases; bases with no gene match: 8. The CDR3 runs 14 residues. Per the germline V gene, CDR1 is DFQATT and CDR2 is SNEGSKA (reference sequence). The CDR3 reads CSVRFGGVTGELFF. In DNA form, the CDR3 reads TGCAGTGTCAGGTTCGGGGGGGTCACCGGGGAGCTGTTTTTT.

This clone was seen ten or more times. V usage is TRBV10-2 and J usage is TRBJ1-6, with 7 bases that match TRBD1. V was pared by 8 bases and J by 8 bases, with 15 bases of the junction left unmatched. The CDR3 is made up of 16 amino acids. Germline V gene sequence: CDR1 WSHSY, CDR2 SAAADI. This chain's CDR3 is CASSRGRGSLDSPLHF. Written as DNA, the CDR3 is TGCGCCAGCTCCAGGGGGAGGGGAAGTCTGGATTCACCCCTCCACTTT.

The table lists this clone with many counts. The CDR3 loop is CASSLVPPSEQYF. In DNA, the CDR3 is TGTGCCAGCAGCTTAGTCCCCCCTAGCGAGCAGTACTTC. The V gene is TRBV7-9, the J gene TRBJ2-7; D is unresolved. V lost 1 base to trimming and J lost 6 bases, with 10 bases between them. There are 13 residues in the CDR3. Germline assignment: CDR1 SEHNR and CDR2 FQNEAQ (reference sequence).

This clone came up many times. The gene calls are TRBV7-9 and TRBJ2-7; maybe TRBD1 (6 bases). This CDR3 is 15 amino acids long. Trimming removed 2 bases from V and 5 bases from J, with 16 bases in between. Germline CDR1 reads SEHNR; CDR2 reads FQNEAQ (reference sequence). CDR3 in amino acids: CASSLYPDRLHEQYF. CDR3 coding DNA: TGTGCCAGCAGCTTATACCCTGACAGGCTGCACGAGCAGTACTTC.

The J gene is TRBJ1-2, the V gene TRBV28; D is undetermined. Germline V gene data show CDR1 as MDHEN and CDR2 as SYDVKM. V gave up 6 bases and J gave up 2 bases, with 16 bases separating them. The CDR3 is 15 amino acids. The CDR3 spells CASSLPWRWNYGYTF. CDR3 sequence (DNA): TGTGCCAGCAGCTTACCTTGGAGGTGGAACTATGGCTACACCTTC.

This clone was found many times. The same CDR3 is also encoded by other DNA sequences in this sample. The V call is TRBV4-2, the J call TRBJ2-3; no clear D. Trimming left V 4 bases short and J 4 bases short, with 12 bases between. CDR1 is LGHNA and CDR2 is YNFKEQ in the germline V gene. The CDR3 loop spans 14 amino acids. The CDR3 region is CASSLNFVSDTQYF. CDR3 coding DNA: TGTGCCAGCAGCCTCAATTTCGTCTCAGATACGCAGTATTTT.